The 29 T cell receptor beta chains below were found in one sample sequenced in a study of shared clonotypes between healthy human individuals. Some clones are missing from TCRdb's copy, which holds only in-frame ones; the method was immunoSEQ multiplex PCR. The sample consists of roughly 2.5 million clones, approximately 92% of them appearing once. Sequenced sample: naive CD4+ T cells sorted from blood. Described subset: CD45RA+ positively selected. The receptors shown here come from a young man in good health.

This sequence joins TRBV6-5 and TRBJ1-6, with D perhaps matching TRBD1 (5 bases). The CDR3 has 14 residues. The germline CDR1 and CDR2 sequences are MNHEY and SVGAGI. Between the trimmed V and J ends, which lost 6 bases and 6 bases, there was a span of 12 bases. In DNA, the CDR3 is TGTGCCAGCAGAACATCGAGGGGTAATTCACCCCTCCACTTT. Amino acids: CASRTSRGNSPLHF.

The gene calls are TRBV28 and TRBJ2-7; 7 bases map to TRBD1. The germline CDR1 and CDR2 sequences are MDHEN and SYDVKM. The CDR3 is 13 amino acids. Unmatched junction bases numbered 2, after V lost 4 bases and J lost 2 bases. CDR3 sequence reads: CASSWGQTYEQYF. CDR3 nucleotide sequence: TGTGCCAGCAGTTGGGGACAGACCTACGAGCAGTACTTC.

The rearrangement uses TRBV5-1 and TRBJ2-7; 12 bases are shared with TRBD2. V gave up 0 bases and J gave up 7 bases; unmatched junction bases: 14. CDR3 size: 18 residues. In germline, CDR1 is SGHRS, CDR2 YFSETQ. DNA of the CDR3: TGCGCCAGCAGCTTGGGACTAGCGGGAGTGCCACTCCCTAAGGAGCAGTACTTC. Residues: CASSLGLAGVPLPKEQYF.

The J gene is TRBJ2-2, the V gene TRBV4-1; D may match TRBD1 or TRBD2 (5 bases each). V was trimmed by 1 base and J by 7 bases, leaving 10 bases between them. This CDR3 spans 14 amino acids. Germline CDR1 reads MGHRA; CDR2 reads YSYEKL. The CDR3: CASSQGGVRGELFF. The CDR3, as DNA: TGCGCCAGCAGCCAAGGAGGGGTCCGCGGGGAGCTGTTTTTT.

The rearrangement links TRBV2 to TRBJ1-3; a weak D match, TRBD1 (5 bases). This CDR3 has 13 amino acids. V was pared by 4 bases and J by 3 bases, with 7 bases between. Germline loops: CDR1 SNHLY, CDR2 FYNNEI. In nucleotides, the CDR3 is TGTGCCAGCAGTGGGCAGGGTGGAAACACCATATATTTT. Translated, it gives CASSGQGGNTIYF.

This sequence joins TRBV6-5 and TRBJ2-4, with 8 bases that match TRBD2. J gave up 9 bases and V 2 bases, and 0 bases lay outside the gene matches. The germline gives CDR1 MNHEY, CDR2 SVGAGI. The CDR3 covers 12 residues. CDR3 amino acids: CASSYAGGIQYF. The CDR3 region has the DNA TGTGCCAGCAGTTACGCGGGGGGCATTCAGTACTTC.

The chain carries TRBV9 and TRBJ2-3, with D uncertain. CDR3 length equals 14 residues. From germline, CDR1 is SGDLS and CDR2 YYNGEE. Trimming removed 4 bases from V and 1 base from J, with 10 bases in between. Written as DNA, the CDR3 is TGTGCCAGCAGCATTTTTTCCCGCACAGATACGCAGTATTTT. It specifies CASSIFSRTDTQYF.

Here the CDR3 reads CASSMPVSSYNEQFF. CDR3 DNA: TGTGCCAGTAGTATGCCCGTGAGCTCCTACAATGAGCAGTTCTTC. This chain uses TRBV19 with TRBJ2-1; D not resolved. This CDR3 contains 15 residues. Germline lookup yields CDR1 LNHDA and CDR2 SQIVND (reference sequence). V was cut by 3 bases and J by 0 bases, with 9 bases left in between.

The chain combines TRBV6-6 with TRBJ1-3; 10 bases are a match to TRBD1. The CDR3 is 15 amino acids. Germline V gene sequence: CDR1 MNHNY, CDR2 SVGAGI (reference sequence). J lost 4 bases, V lost 6 bases, and 6 bases had no gene match. CDR3 in DNA: TGTGCCAGCAGACTGGGACAGGGGAGGGGAAACACCATATATTTT. Translating it yields CASRLGQGRGNTIYF.

A remark on this clone: One end of the junction is discordant with germline, which a read error may explain. The V and J genes are TRBV7-7 and TRBJ2-1; the D gene is possibly TRBD2 (6 bases). CDR3 length: 16 amino acids. Germline V gene sequence: CDR1 SSHAT, CDR2 FNYEAQ (reference sequence). The chain's CDR3 is CASSQSGGAGDNEQFF. CDR3 in DNA: TGTGCTAGCAGCCAAAGCGGCGGGGCTGGGGACAATGAGCAGTTCTTC.

V and J are TRBV5-1 and TRBJ2-3; 7 positions agree with TRBD1. Germline lookup yields CDR1 SGHRS and CDR2 YFSETQ. The ends lost 2 bases at V and 3 bases at J; junction bases unmatched: 6. The CDR3 length is 15 residues. In nucleotides, the CDR3 is TGCGCCAGCAGCTTTAGGGCAGGGGGAACAGATACGCAGTATTTT. This sequence encodes CASSFRAGGTDTQYF.

The chain couples TRBV6-1 to TRBJ2-1, with 13 positions matching TRBD2. Unmatched junction bases numbered 9, after V lost 6 bases and J lost 10 bases. CDR1 is MNHNS, CDR2 SASEGT, per germline. CDR3 length equals 15 residues. CDR3 nucleotides: TGTGCCAGCAGCCCTGGGACTAGCGGGAAGGTAGAGCAGTTCTTC. Protein product: CASSPGTSGKVEQFF.

The chain links TRBV28 to TRBJ2-4, with D perhaps matching TRBD2 (6 bases). This CDR3 region has 13 residues. Trimming took off 6 bases at V and 7 bases at J, with 13 bases between the two ends. The germline CDR1 and CDR2 sequences are MDHEN and SYDVKM. The CDR3 reads CASRDTAGNIQYF. CDR3 nucleotides: TGTGCCAGCAGGGACACGGCGGGGAACATTCAGTACTTC.

CDR3 sequence (DNA): TGTGCCAGTAGTATTCGCCTCCCTCAACAGGGAATCAAAGGAAAACTGTTTTTT. It encodes CASSIRLPQQGIKGKLFF. The rearrangement links TRBV19 to TRBJ1-4; possible D gene TRBD1, 6 bases. Looked up from germline, CDR1 is LNHDA and CDR2 is SQIVND (reference sequence). This CDR3 region has 18 residues. Trimming left V 3 bases short and J 10 bases short, with 27 bases between.

The chain links TRBV10-3 to TRBJ2-1, with 10 nucleotides matching TRBD2. Trimming cost V 5 bases and J 3 bases; bases outside gene matches: 4. The CDR3 extends over 15 amino acids. From germline, CDR1 is ENHRY and CDR2 SYGVKD. The CDR3 protein is CAISPTSGVYNEQFF. The CDR3 DNA reads as TGTGCCATCAGTCCTACTAGCGGGGTCTACAATGAGCAGTTCTTC.

The J gene is TRBJ2-7, the V gene TRBV19, with D possibly being TRBD1 or TRBD2 (5 bases each). Germline CDR1 reads LNHDA; CDR2 reads SQIVND (reference sequence). The V gene lost 5 bases and the J gene lost 0 bases, with 11 bases spanning the gap. This CDR3 spans 14 amino acids. The CDR3 region is CASSWDLLSYEQYF. The CDR3 DNA follows: TGTGCCAGTAGTTGGGACCTTCTCTCCTACGAGCAGTACTTC.

The chain recombines TRBV10-2 with TRBJ2-3, with D perhaps TRBD2 (5 bases). Germline CDR1 WSHSY, CDR2 SAAADI. CDR3 length equals 15 residues. V lost 5 bases and J lost 4, with 16 bases in between. The CDR3 loop is CASSFLGGGPDTQYF. The CDR3 DNA sequence: TGCGCCAGCAGTTTCTTGGGTGGAGGCCCAGATACGCAGTATTTT.

The genes are TRBV7-6 and TRBJ1-5; no clear D gene. The germline V gene encodes CDR1 SGHVS and CDR2 FNYEAQ. V gave up 2 bases and J gave up 7 bases, with 9 bases separating them. The CDR3 loop spans 13 amino acids. CDR3 sequence: CASSLSEEQPQHF. In DNA form, the CDR3 reads TGTGCCAGCAGCTTAAGCGAGGAACAGCCCCAGCATTTT.

Points on this clone: The identical CDR3 is also encoded by other nucleotide sequences in the sample. This chain connects TRBV29-1 to TRBJ2-7; TRBD2 matches 12 bases. The CDR3 has 14 residues. The V segment lost 3 bases and the J segment 2 bases; nucleotides outside the gene matches: 2. CDR1 SQVTM and CDR2 ANQGSEA come from the germline V gene. CDR3 protein: CSVDGLAGTYEQYF. The CDR3 DNA sequence: TGCAGCGTTGATGGACTAGCGGGGACCTACGAGCAGTACTTC.

This sequence joins TRBV29-1 and TRBJ1-1; no clear D. The CDR3 contains 14 residues. Germline CDR1 reads SQVTM; CDR2 reads ANQGSEA. V shed 7 bases and J shed 4 bases, with 19 bases lying between them. The CDR3 is CSADPRSGGTEAFF. The CDR3 DNA follows: TGCAGCGCCGACCCTCGGTCGGGTGGCACTGAAGCTTTCTTT.

The rearrangement joins TRBV19 to TRBJ2-5; D remains ambiguous. The germline CDR1 and CDR2 sequences are LNHDA and SQIVND (reference sequence). CDR3 length equals 15 residues. The V end lost 2 bases, the J end lost 5 bases, and 15 bases lay between the germline ends. The CDR3 reads CASSIRTQFRETQYF. The CDR3 DNA is TGTGCCAGTAGTATAAGGACCCAATTCCGGGAGACCCAGTACTTC.

V usage is TRBV5-8 and J usage is TRBJ2-4; D is possibly TRBD1 (6 bases). V lost 3 bases, J lost 8 bases, and 21 bases lay in between. CDR3 length: 16 amino acids. Germline V gene lookup returns CDR1 SGHTS and CDR2 YDEGEE. CDR3 protein: CASSSASGHKFDIQYF. Here the CDR3 DNA reads TGTGCCAGCAGCTCCGCGTCGGGACATAAGTTTGACATTCAGTACTTC.

The chain is built from TRBV19 and TRBJ2-7; 7 bases are shared with TRBD1. From germline, CDR1 is LNHDA and CDR2 SQIVND (reference sequence). CDR3 length: 16 residues. With V trimmed by 4 bases and J by 1 base, 10 bases remained unmatched. CDR3 sequence (DNA): TGTGCCAGTAGTAAAAAACAGGGGATCCCTTCCTACGAGCAGTACTTC. Its translation: CASSKKQGIPSYEQYF.

In nucleotides, the CDR3 is TGTGCCAGCAGCTTAGACCCAGGGACCCAGTACTTC. Protein: CASSLDPGTQYF. The chain employs TRBV13 and TRBJ2-5; D is ambiguous. Between the trimmed V and J ends, which lost 1 base and 7 bases, there was a span of 7 bases. The length of the CDR3 is 12 residues. Germline values: CDR1 PRHDT, CDR2 FYEKMQ (reference sequence).

The chain combines TRBV27 with TRBJ1-6; no clear D. The germline V gene encodes CDR1 MNHEY and CDR2 SMNVEV (reference sequence). This CDR3 has 15 amino acids. Trimming left V 2 bases short and J 9 bases short, with 14 bases between. CDR3 sequence (DNA): TGTGCCAGCAGTTTAATAGGTGAAAGGAGTTCACCCCTCCACTTT. This translates into CASSLIGERSSPLHF.

V gene TRBV6-1 combines with J gene TRBJ1-2, with 12 bases matching TRBD1. The CDR3 contains 18 residues. Germline V gene sequence: CDR1 MNHNS, CDR2 SASEGT. V shed 1 base, J shed 4 bases, and the junction held 10 bases outside the gene matches. Written as DNA, the CDR3 is TGTGCCAGCAGTGAAGTTTTATGGGGGACAGGGGGCGTCTATGGCTACACCTTC. Translated, it gives CASSEVLWGTGGVYGYTF.

The gene calls are TRBV18 and TRBJ1-1; unclear D gene. Germline CDR1 and CDR2: KGHSH and LQKENI. The CDR3 contains 15 residues. V lost 3 bases and J 4 bases, leaving 15 bases between the germline ends. For the CDR3, the DNA is TGTGCCAGCTCACCTCCTAATAGGGAGGGCACTGAAGCTTTCTTT. Translating gives CASSPPNREGTEAFF.

This clone has just one count. V and J are TRBV6-5 and TRBJ1-1; D ambiguous. Germline V CDR1 and CDR2: MNHEY, SVGAGI. CDR3 length: 13 residues. Deletions cut 6 bases from V and 1 base from J, with 9 bases between. CDR3 bases: TGTGCCAGCAGGGGCCGGAAGAACACTGAAGCTTTCTTT. Protein product: CASRGRKNTEAFF.

The chain carries TRBV2 and TRBJ1-1; D uncertain. This CDR3 region has 13 residues. Between the trimmed V and J ends, which lost 2 bases and 4 bases, there was a span of 8 bases. CDR1 and CDR2 from the germline V gene are SNHLY and FYNNEI. CDR3 bases: TGTGCCAGCAGTGAACATGGAGGCACTGAAGCTTTCTTT. It specifies CASSEHGGTEAFF.